The clone carrying this T cell receptor beta chain showed up many times. RNA transcripts gave rise to amplified TCR beta CDR3 regions. First-round RT-PCR of the TCR CDR3 relied on the HTBI primer set. TCRdb passed the multiplex PCR reads through MiXCR, listing each CDR3 protein once. The sample holds approximately 380,000 distinct CDR3 sequences, about 18% seen once. This specimen belongs to a study of T cells in Graves' hyperthyroidism and ophthalmopathy. Germline-derived CDR1 and CDR2 are DFQATT and SNEGSKA (reference sequence). The CDR3 length is 17 residues. J was trimmed by 3 bases and V by 0 bases; bases with no gene match: 13.

Sequenced input: blood. The rearrangement joins TRBV20-1 to TRBJ1-1, with 7 bases fitting TRBD1. The source is a woman between 18 and 29 years old with Graves' hyperthyroidism. The CDR3 DNA follows: TGCAGTGCTAGAGATAGGAACGTCGGCAGGGGGTACACTGAAGCTTTCTTT. This sequence encodes CSARDRNVGRGYTEAFF.